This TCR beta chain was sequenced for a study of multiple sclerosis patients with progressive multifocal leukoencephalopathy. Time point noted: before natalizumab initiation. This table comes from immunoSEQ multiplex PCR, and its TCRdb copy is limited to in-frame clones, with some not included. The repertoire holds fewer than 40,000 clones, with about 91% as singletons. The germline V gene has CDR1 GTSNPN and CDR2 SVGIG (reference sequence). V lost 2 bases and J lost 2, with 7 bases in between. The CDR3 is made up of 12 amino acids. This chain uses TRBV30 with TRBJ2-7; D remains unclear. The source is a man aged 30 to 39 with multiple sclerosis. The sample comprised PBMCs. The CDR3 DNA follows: TGTGCCTGGAGTCCGGGCACCTACGAGCAGTACTTC. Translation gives CAWSPGTYEQYF.